The clone carrying this T cell receptor (beta chain) counts as medium-sized. Primers used for first-strand cDNA, a TRAV- and TRBV-specific set, covered both alpha and beta chains. Amplification of TCRs used a constant-region primer and V-primer adapter for around 19 PCR cycles. TCRdb recomputed calls from the reads with MiXCR, one row per CDR3 protein. The profile shows under 70,000 distinct CDR3 sequences, about 25% of them singletons. This sample is drawn from a study of low-dose radiotherapy and immunotherapy resistance in tumors. Overall study context: Patients of Cohort 1 had 0.5 Gy fractions every 2 weeks, which summed to 6.5 Gy. 1 Gy per fraction was delivered to Cohort 2 every two weeks, for 13 Gy total over 26 weeks. Cyclophosphamide went in intravenously at 200 mg/m2 every two weeks, one day before radiation and immunotherapy.

Stated time point: before trial treatment. Donors, who were enrolled in a single-arm phase I dose-escalation trial, received nivolumab, ipilimumab, aspirin, low-dose cyclophosphamide and low-dose radiotherapy. This CDR3 is 16 amino acids long. CDR1 MNHNS and CDR2 SASEGT come from the germline V gene. J gave up 4 bases and V 2 bases, and 8 bases lay outside the gene matches. The TCR comes from a male donor with prostate cancer. The sample in question was PBMCs, obtained before treatment. The V gene is TRBV6-1, the J gene TRBJ2-3, with 8 bases that match TRBD1. CDR3 region: CASSERAGGAADTQYF. Here the CDR3 DNA reads TGTGCCAGCAGTGAACGGGCAGGGGGCGCCGCAGATACGCAGTATTTT.